Presented here are 28 T cell receptor beta chains from one specimen sequenced in a study of cytomegalovirus exposure and HLA in healthy donors. The table came from immunoSEQ multiplex PCR; TCRdb's copy has only in-frame clones and leaves some out. In the table there are 200,000 to 250,000 clones, 83% of which are singletons. The sample was PBMCs. Receptors originate from a woman aged 18-29 years in good health and CMV-seronegative.

The V call is TRBV6-5, the J call TRBJ2-1; 7 bases agree with TRBD2. Trimming removed 7 bases from V and 5 bases from J; junction bases left unmatched: 11. Germline V gene lookup returns CDR1 MNHEY and CDR2 SVGAGI. The CDR3 runs 15 residues. The CDR3 protein is CASNPTSRYHNEQFF. CDR3 DNA: TGTGCCAGCAACCCGACTAGCAGATACCACAATGAGCAGTTCTTC.

This chain links TRBV11-2 with TRBJ1-1; D unresolved. This CDR3 contains 14 residues. The V gene lost 1 base and the J gene lost 10 bases, with 16 bases spanning the gap. CDR1 and CDR2 from the germline V gene are SGHAT and FQNNGV. The DNA of the CDR3 is TGTGCCAGCAGCTTAGGAGTGAATCGGGAGGGAGCTTTCTTT. The encoded protein is CASSLGVNREGAFF.

The rearrangement joins TRBV30 to TRBJ2-1; D ambiguous. Trimming left V 0 bases short and J 5 bases short, with 5 bases between. Germline lookup yields CDR1 GTSNPN and CDR2 SVGIG (reference sequence). The CDR3 sequence is 12 residues long. The chain's CDR3 is CAWSVGNNEQFF. CDR3 in DNA: TGTGCCTGGAGTGTGGGGAACAATGAGCAGTTCTTC.

The chain combines TRBV18 with TRBJ1-5; 12 positions match TRBD1. The CDR3 spans 16 residues. V shed 0 bases and J 7 bases; nucleotides not matched to a gene: 4. Germline assignment: CDR1 KGHSH and CDR2 LQKENI. This chain's CDR3 is CASSPPGTGGQQPQHF. CDR3 nucleotide sequence: TGTGCCAGCTCACCACCCGGGACAGGGGGCCAGCAGCCCCAGCATTTT.

The sample holds one count of this clone. The V gene is TRBV5-1, the J gene TRBJ1-1; D remains ambiguous. This CDR3 is built from 14 residues. Germline assignment: CDR1 SGHRS and CDR2 YFSETQ. Trimming removed 4 bases from V and 0 bases from J, with 10 bases in between. The CDR3 is CASSRAGMNTEAFF. The DNA of the CDR3 is TGCGCCAGCAGCCGCGCAGGTATGAACACTGAAGCTTTCTTT.

The CDR3 reads CASSWTTDGYTF. The CDR3 DNA follows: TGTGCCAGCAGTTGGACGACGGATGGCTACACCTTC. The rearrangement joins TRBV28 to TRBJ1-2; D call uncertain. The V and J ends lost 4 bases and 6 bases respectively, with 9 bases between them. This CDR3 is built from 12 residues. Germline V gene lookup returns CDR1 MDHEN and CDR2 SYDVKM.

The rearrangement joins TRBV10-3 to TRBJ1-5; TRBD1 agrees at 8 bases. The CDR3 loop spans 13 amino acids. The trim removed 9 bases at V and 5 bases at J, leaving 6 bases unmatched. Germline lookup yields CDR1 ENHRY and CDR2 SYGVKD. The CDR3 is CAIGQGLHQPQHF. For the CDR3, the DNA is TGTGCCATTGGACAGGGTCTACATCAGCCCCAGCATTTT.

This sequence joins TRBV27 and TRBJ2-3; D perhaps matches TRBD1 (5 bases). CDR3 size: 14 residues. CDR1 and CDR2 from the germline V gene are MNHEY and SMNVEV (reference sequence). V gave up 5 bases and J gave up 2 bases, with 11 bases separating them. The CDR3 sequence: CASSPQTATDTQYF. The CDR3 region has the DNA TGTGCCAGCAGTCCTCAGACAGCCACAGATACGCAGTATTTT.

The chain recombines TRBV28 with TRBJ1-2; D unclear. The V gene's germline CDR1 is MDHEN and CDR2 SYDVKM. Trimming pared 1 base from V and 4 bases from J, leaving 7 bases between. The CDR3 totals 13 residues. CDR3 sequence (DNA): TGTGCCAGCAGTTTATTACGGAGCTATGGCTACACCTTC. Protein sequence: CASSLLRSYGYTF.

The gene calls are TRBV27 and TRBJ2-1, with 16 nucleotides matching TRBD2. Germline assignment: CDR1 MNHEY and CDR2 SMNVEV (reference sequence). Trimming cost V 6 bases and J 10 bases; bases outside gene matches: 18. The CDR3 is made up of 19 amino acids. This CDR3 is CASSRPGLAGGRNPGEQFF. CDR3 coding DNA: TGTGCCAGCAGCCGACCGGGACTAGCGGGAGGGCGGAATCCAGGGGAGCAGTTCTTC.

The rearrangement uses TRBV7-2 and TRBJ2-1; D gene uncertain. Looked up from germline, CDR1 is SGHTA and CDR2 is FQGNSA. CDR3 size: 15 residues. The V gene lost 1 base and the J gene lost 5 bases, with 12 bases spanning the gap. CDR3 nucleotides: TGTGCCAGCAGCTTAGGATTAGTATCGAACAATGAGCAGTTCTTC. It encodes CASSLGLVSNNEQFF.

The chain has TRBV29-1 and TRBJ1-1; D is possibly TRBD1 (5 bases). The germline CDR1 and CDR2 sequences are SQVTM and ANQGSEA. CDR3 length: 11 residues. V was clipped by 4 bases and J by 8 bases, with 11 bases between them. The CDR3 DNA is TGCAGCGTTGGCCTAGACAGAGAAGCTTTCTTT. Translated: CSVGLDREAFF.

The chain uses TRBV29-1 and TRBJ1-1, with D perhaps matching TRBD1 (6 bases). This CDR3 contains 11 residues. Germline CDR1 reads SQVTM; CDR2 reads ANQGSEA. V lost 5 bases, J lost 8 bases, and 12 bases lay in between. The CDR3 DNA reads TGCAGCGTTAAGGGGGGGCTGGAAGCTTTCTTT. Residues: CSVKGGLEAFF.

This chain connects TRBV28 to TRBJ2-7; 7 positions agree with TRBD2. In germline, CDR1 is MDHEN, CDR2 SYDVKM. The V segment lost 5 bases and the J segment 0 bases; nucleotides outside the gene matches: 4. The CDR3 sequence is 14 residues long. The DNA of the CDR3 is TGTGCCAGCAGTGTGGGCGGGAGCTCCTACGAGCAGTACTTC. Translated: CASSVGGSSYEQYF.

For the CDR3, the DNA is TGTGCCAGCAGTGTGTGGGGGGTAACAGATACGCAGTATTTT. The encoded protein is CASSVWGVTDTQYF. This chain joins TRBV2 and TRBJ2-3; TRBD2 is a possible D gene (6 bases). Germline lookup yields CDR1 SNHLY and CDR2 FYNNEI. The CDR3 spans 14 residues. Trimming took off 4 bases at V and 3 bases at J, with 11 bases between the two ends.

This clone was counted only a few times. The V call is TRBV4-2, the J call TRBJ2-7; D is uncertain. Germline V gene data show CDR1 as LGHNA and CDR2 as YNFKEQ. The ends were cut back, 2 bases at V and 7 bases at J, with 15 bases in the middle. This CDR3 contains 14 residues. The CDR3 loop reads CASSQNSRSGEQYF. The DNA for the CDR3 is TGTGCCAGCAGCCAAAACTCCCGGTCTGGTGAGCAGTACTTC.

V usage is TRBV20-1 and J usage is TRBJ1-1; D unclear. V lost 3 bases, J lost 3 bases, and 2 bases lay in between. The CDR3 runs 10 residues. The germline V gene has CDR1 DFQATT and CDR2 SNEGSKA (reference sequence). This CDR3 reads CSASYTEAFF. In DNA, the CDR3 is TGCAGTGCTAGTTACACTGAAGCTTTCTTT.

The chain combines TRBV6-4 with TRBJ2-1, with 8 bases fitting TRBD1. Germline V gene lookup returns CDR1 MRHNA and CDR2 SNTAGT. The CDR3 runs to 15 residues. The ends lost 2 bases at V and 5 bases at J; junction bases unmatched: 5. DNA of the CDR3: TGTGCCAGCAGTGACCCTGGACAGGGTAACAATGAGCAGTTCTTC. It yields the protein CASSDPGQGNNEQFF.

This clone was seen only once. The V and J genes are TRBV11-2 and TRBJ1-1; perhaps TRBD1 as D (5 bases). Per germline, CDR1 SGHAT and CDR2 FQNNGV. The V end was cut by 5 bases, the J end by 0 bases, with 10 bases between. This CDR3 has 14 residues. The CDR3 region is CASSPGGLNTEAFF. For the CDR3, the DNA is TGTGCCAGCAGCCCGGGGGGATTGAACACTGAAGCTTTCTTT. The entire variable domain, with the rest obtained from reference TRBV11-2 and TRBJ1-1, is as follows: EAGVAQSPRYKIIEKRQSVAFWCNPISGHATLYWYQQILGQGPKLLIQFQNNGVVDDSQLPKDRFSAERLKGVDSTLKIQPAKLEDSAVYLCASSPGGLNTEAFFGQGTRLTVV.

The chain joins TRBV19 to TRBJ2-7, with D maybe TRBD1 (5 bases). CDR1 and CDR2 (germline): LNHDA, SQIVND (reference sequence). V shed 7 bases and J shed 3 bases, with 19 bases lying between them. The CDR3 covers 15 residues. The CDR3, as DNA: TGTGCCAGTACTCCCCGGCCAGGGTCAAGCTACGAGCAGTACTTC. The encoded protein is CASTPRPGSSYEQYF.

The chain employs TRBV18 and TRBJ2-2, with TRBD1 identical over 7 bases. The V gene's germline CDR1 is KGHSH and CDR2 LQKENI. V lost 6 bases and J lost 0; bases outside the gene matches: 1. The CDR3 sequence is 14 residues long. The CDR3 loop is CASSGQTNTGELFF. The CDR3 DNA follows: TGTGCCAGCTCGGGACAGACGAACACCGGGGAGCTGTTTTTT.

The CDR3 DNA follows: TGCGCCAGCAGGTTAAGCGGGGGGGCCGACAATGAGCAGTTCTTC. Its translation: CASRLSGGADNEQFF. The chain couples TRBV10-2 to TRBJ2-1; 10 bases fit TRBD2. Germline V CDR1 and CDR2: WSHSY, SAAADI. The junction had 7 bases not matched to a gene; V was cut back by 6 bases and J by 5 bases. This CDR3 has 15 amino acids.

The chain links TRBV15 to TRBJ2-7; unclear D gene. Trimming removed 0 bases at V and 3 bases at J, with 15 bases between. The CDR3 loop spans 16 amino acids. The germline CDR1 and CDR2 sequences are LNHNV and YYDKDF (reference sequence). CDR3 region: CATSRDRSRMLYEQYF. In nucleotides, the CDR3 is TGTGCCACCAGCAGAGATAGGTCCAGGATGCTCTACGAGCAGTACTTC.

With regard to this clone: This CDR3 is also generated by other DNA sequences in the sample. The chain joins TRBV9 to TRBJ1-1; D is unclear. V was trimmed by 0 bases and J by 1 base, leaving 4 bases between them. CDR3 length: 13 residues. Germline assignment: CDR1 SGDLS and CDR2 YYNGEE. CDR3 bases: TGTGCCAGCAGCGTAGGGTCGAACACTGAAGCTTTCTTT. Protein sequence: CASSVGSNTEAFF.

The rearrangement joins TRBV7-3 to TRBJ2-3; 13 bases line up with TRBD2. After removal of 5 bases from V and 1 base from J, the junction contained 6 bases not matched to a gene. Looked up from germline, CDR1 is SGHTA and CDR2 is FQGTGA. The CDR3 is 17 amino acids. CDR3 protein: CASSPWTSGSGTDTQYF. The CDR3 DNA follows: TGTGCCAGCAGCCCCTGGACTAGCGGGAGTGGCACAGATACGCAGTATTTT.

The rearrangement links TRBV27 to TRBJ2-5, with 7 bases lining up with TRBD2. CDR1 is MNHEY and CDR2 is SMNVEV in the germline V gene (reference sequence). There are 15 residues in the CDR3. With V trimmed by 6 bases and J by 0 bases, 7 bases remained unmatched. The CDR3 nucleotides are TGTGCCAGCAGCCGTGAGGGGAGGGACCAAGAGACCCAGTACTTC. Amino acids: CASSREGRDQETQYF.

This clone came up a few times. The rearrangement uses TRBV9 and TRBJ2-2; D is perhaps TRBD2 (5 bases). V lost 2 bases to trimming and J lost 0 bases, with 14 bases between them. The CDR3 covers 17 residues. Germline lookup yields CDR1 SGDLS and CDR2 YYNGEE. DNA for the CDR3: TGTGCCAGCAGCGTCTTTAAAAGCGGAACGAACACCGGGGAGCTGTTTTTT. It specifies CASSVFKSGTNTGELFF.

The J gene is TRBJ1-2, the V gene TRBV23-1; TRBD1 aligns across 7 bases. TRBV23-1 is treated as an ORF (open reading frame) with a function not yet certain. CDR3 length: 15 amino acids. Unmatched junction bases numbered 6, after V lost 3 bases and J lost 2 bases. CDR3 bases: TGCGCCAGCAGTCAGGAGGACAGGTTGAACTATGGCTACACCTTC. This sequence encodes CASSQEDRLNYGYTF.